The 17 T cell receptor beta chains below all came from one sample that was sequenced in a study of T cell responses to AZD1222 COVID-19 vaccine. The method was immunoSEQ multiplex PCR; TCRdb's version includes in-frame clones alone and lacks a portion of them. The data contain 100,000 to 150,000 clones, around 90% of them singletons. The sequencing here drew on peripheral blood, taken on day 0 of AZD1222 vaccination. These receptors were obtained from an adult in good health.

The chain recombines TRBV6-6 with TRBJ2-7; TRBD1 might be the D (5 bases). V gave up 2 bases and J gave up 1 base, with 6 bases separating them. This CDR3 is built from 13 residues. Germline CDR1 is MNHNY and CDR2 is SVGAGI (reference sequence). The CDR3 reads CASSYKGSYEQYF. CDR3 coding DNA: TGTGCCAGCAGTTACAAGGGGTCCTACGAGCAGTACTTC.

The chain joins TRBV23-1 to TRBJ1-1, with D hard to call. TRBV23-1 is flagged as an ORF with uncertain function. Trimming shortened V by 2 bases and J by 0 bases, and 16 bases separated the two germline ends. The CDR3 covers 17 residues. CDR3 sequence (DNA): TGCGCCAGCAGTCAACGTATTATCAAAAAAATGAACACTGAAGCTTTCTTT. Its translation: CASSQRIIKKMNTEAFF.

This chain's CDR3 is CASNRERGDTQYF. The CDR3 DNA reads as TGTGCCAGCAACAGAGAGCGAGGAGATACGCAGTATTTT. The gene calls are TRBV12-3 or TRBV12-4 and TRBJ2-3; D uncertain. This CDR3 comprises 13 residues. Trimming removed 7 bases from V and 5 bases from J, with 13 bases in between.

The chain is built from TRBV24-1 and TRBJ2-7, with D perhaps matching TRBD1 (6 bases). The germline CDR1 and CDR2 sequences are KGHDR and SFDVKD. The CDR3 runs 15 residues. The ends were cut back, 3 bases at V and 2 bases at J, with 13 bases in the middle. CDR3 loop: CATSDGTLYTYEQYF. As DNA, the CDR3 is TGTGCCACCAGTGATGGGACACTTTATACCTACGAGCAGTACTTC.

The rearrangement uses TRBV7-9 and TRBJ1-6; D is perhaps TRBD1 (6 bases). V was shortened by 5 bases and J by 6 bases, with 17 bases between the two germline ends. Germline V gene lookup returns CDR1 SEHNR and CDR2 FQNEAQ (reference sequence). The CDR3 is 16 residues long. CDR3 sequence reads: CASSTTTGILNSPLHF. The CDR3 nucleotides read TGTGCCAGCAGCACAACCACAGGGATTCTTAATTCACCCCTCCACTTT.

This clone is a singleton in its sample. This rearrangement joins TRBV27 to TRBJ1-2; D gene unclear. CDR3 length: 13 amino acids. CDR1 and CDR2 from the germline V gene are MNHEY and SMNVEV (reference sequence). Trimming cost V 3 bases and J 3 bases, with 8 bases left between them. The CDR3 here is CASSFKKDYGYTF. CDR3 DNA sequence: TGTGCCAGCAGTTTTAAAAAGGACTATGGCTACACCTTC.

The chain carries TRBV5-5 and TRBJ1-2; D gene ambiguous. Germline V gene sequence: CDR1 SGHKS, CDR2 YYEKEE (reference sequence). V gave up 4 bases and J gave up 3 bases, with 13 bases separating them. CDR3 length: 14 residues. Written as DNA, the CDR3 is TGTGCCAGCAGCGTAACGGACGGATACTATGGCTACACCTTC. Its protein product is CASSVTDGYYGYTF.

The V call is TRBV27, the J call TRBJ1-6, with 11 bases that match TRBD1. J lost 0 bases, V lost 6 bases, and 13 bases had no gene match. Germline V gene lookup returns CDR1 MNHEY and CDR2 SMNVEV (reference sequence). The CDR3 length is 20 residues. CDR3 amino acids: CASRRKRGTGGVSYNSPLHF. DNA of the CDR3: TGTGCCAGCAGGCGAAAACGAGGGACAGGGGGAGTCTCCTATAATTCACCCCTCCACTTT.

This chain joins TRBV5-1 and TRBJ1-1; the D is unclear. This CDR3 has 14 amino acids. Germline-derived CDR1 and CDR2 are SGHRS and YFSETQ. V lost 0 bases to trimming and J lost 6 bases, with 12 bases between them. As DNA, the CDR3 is TGCGCCAGCAGCTTGGGGACGGGTGGGGCTGAAGCTTTCTTT. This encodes CASSLGTGGAEAFF. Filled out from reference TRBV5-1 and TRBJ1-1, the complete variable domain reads KAGVTQTPRYLIKTRGQQVTLSCSPISGHRSVSWYQQTPGQGLQFLFEYFSETQRNKGNFPGRFSGRQFSNSRSEMNVSTLELGDSALYLCASSLGTGGAEAFFGQGTRLTVV.

CDR3 nucleotides: TGTGCCAGCAGCCCTCCCATAGATTGGGCTAACTATGGCTACACCTTC. Protein product: CASSPPIDWANYGYTF. The V call is TRBV7-9, the J call TRBJ1-2; D ambiguous. V shed 5 bases and J shed 0 bases, with 16 bases lying between them. From germline, CDR1 is SEHNR and CDR2 FQNEAQ (reference sequence). The CDR3 loop spans 16 amino acids.

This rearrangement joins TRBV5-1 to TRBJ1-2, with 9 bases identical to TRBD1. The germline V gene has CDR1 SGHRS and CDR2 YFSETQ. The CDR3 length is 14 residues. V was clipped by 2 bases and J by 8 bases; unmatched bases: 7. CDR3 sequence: CASSFPDRGEGYTF. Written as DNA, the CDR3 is TGCGCCAGCAGCTTTCCTGACAGGGGGGAAGGCTACACCTTC.

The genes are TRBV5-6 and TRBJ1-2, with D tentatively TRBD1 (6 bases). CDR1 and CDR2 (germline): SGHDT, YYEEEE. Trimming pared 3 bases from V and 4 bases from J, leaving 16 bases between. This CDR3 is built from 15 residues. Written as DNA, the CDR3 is TGTGCCAGCAGCTCCCTCTCCGGGGGGCGCTATGGCTACACCTTC. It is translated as CASSSLSGGRYGYTF.

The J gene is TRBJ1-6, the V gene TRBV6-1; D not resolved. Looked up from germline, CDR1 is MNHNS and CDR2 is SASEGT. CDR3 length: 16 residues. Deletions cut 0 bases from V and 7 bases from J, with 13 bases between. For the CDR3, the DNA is TGTGCCAGCAGTGAAGCCACGGCAGCTATCAATTCACCCCTCCACTTT. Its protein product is CASSEATAAINSPLHF.

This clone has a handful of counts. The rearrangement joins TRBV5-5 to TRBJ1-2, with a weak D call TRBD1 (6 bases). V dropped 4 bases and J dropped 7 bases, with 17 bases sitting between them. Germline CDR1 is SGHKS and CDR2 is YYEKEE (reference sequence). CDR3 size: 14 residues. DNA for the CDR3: TGTGCCAGCAGCGTGGAAGGGGGGTCCATTGGCTACACCTTC. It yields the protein CASSVEGGSIGYTF.

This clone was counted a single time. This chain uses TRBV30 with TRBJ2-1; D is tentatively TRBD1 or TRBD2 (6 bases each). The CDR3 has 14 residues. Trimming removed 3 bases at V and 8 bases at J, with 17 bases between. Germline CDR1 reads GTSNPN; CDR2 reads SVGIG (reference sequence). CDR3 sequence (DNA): TGTGCCTGGAGGCCTCTGGGGGGCCTTGATGAGCAGTTCTTC. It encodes CAWRPLGGLDEQFF.

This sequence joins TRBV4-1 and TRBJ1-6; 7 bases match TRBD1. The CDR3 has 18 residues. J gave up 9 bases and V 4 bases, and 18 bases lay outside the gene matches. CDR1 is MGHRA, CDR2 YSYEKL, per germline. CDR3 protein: CASSRSGQVDVRSSPLHF. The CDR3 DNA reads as TGCGCCAGCAGCCGCAGTGGACAGGTCGACGTACGTAGTTCACCCCTCCACTTT.

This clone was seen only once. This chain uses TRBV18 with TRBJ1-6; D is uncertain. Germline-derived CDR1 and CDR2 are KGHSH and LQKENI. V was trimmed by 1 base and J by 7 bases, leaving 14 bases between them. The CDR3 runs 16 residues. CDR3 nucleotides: TGTGCCAGCTCACCACAGGCAGGATCTCGGAATTCACCCCTCCACTTT. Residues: CASSPQAGSRNSPLHF.